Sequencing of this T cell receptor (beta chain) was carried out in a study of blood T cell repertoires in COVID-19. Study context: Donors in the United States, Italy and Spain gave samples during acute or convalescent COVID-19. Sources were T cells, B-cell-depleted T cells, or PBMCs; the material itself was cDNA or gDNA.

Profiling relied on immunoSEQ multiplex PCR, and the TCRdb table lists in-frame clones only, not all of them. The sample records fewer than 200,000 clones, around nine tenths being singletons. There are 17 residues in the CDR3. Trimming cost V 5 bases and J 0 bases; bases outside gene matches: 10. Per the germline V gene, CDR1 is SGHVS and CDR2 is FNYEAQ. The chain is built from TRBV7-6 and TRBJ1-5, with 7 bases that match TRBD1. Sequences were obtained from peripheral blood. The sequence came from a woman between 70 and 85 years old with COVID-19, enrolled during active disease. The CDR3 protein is CASSLRDSRISNQPQHF. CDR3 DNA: TGTGCCAGCAGCCTACGGGACAGCCGTATTAGCAATCAGCCCCAGCATTTT.